The 10 T cell receptor beta chains listed next were all sequenced from one sample in a study of PD-1 blockade in classical Hodgkin lymphoma. Sequencing was performed with immunoSEQ multiplex PCR; in TCRdb, only in-frame clones are kept and a portion is missing. This sample carries about 98,000 clones, over 85% of them seen once, and the ten largest clones take about 2.8%. Relapse after autologous stem cell transplantation occurred in every patient, and brentuximab vedotin exposure varied. Here the sequenced sample was peripheral blood mononuclear cells (PBMCs), taken at baseline. The receptors stem from a human donor with classical Hodgkin lymphoma.

The chain employs TRBV19 and TRBJ2-2; TRBD2 might be the D (7 bases). The germline gives CDR1 LNHDA, CDR2 SQIVND (reference sequence). The CDR3 runs to 13 residues. Trimming took off 5 bases at V and 6 bases at J, with 10 bases between the two ends. The CDR3 DNA reads as TGTGCCAGTAGTCTAGGGGGGGCCGGGGAGCTGTTTTTT. Its protein is CASSLGGAGELFF.

The chain uses TRBV7-6 and TRBJ1-1; a possible D gene is TRBD1 (5 bases). Germline V gene lookup returns CDR1 SGHVS and CDR2 FNYEAQ. The CDR3 spans 13 residues. V dropped 5 bases and J dropped 2 bases, with 9 bases sitting between them. The CDR3 sequence: CASSTTANTEAFF. The CDR3 DNA sequence: TGTGCCAGCAGCACGACAGCAAACACTGAAGCTTTCTTT.

This rearrangement joins TRBV2 to TRBJ2-1, with unresolved D. Germline lookup yields CDR1 SNHLY and CDR2 FYNNEI. The CDR3 contains 12 residues. Deletions cut 4 bases from V and 5 bases from J, with 6 bases between. The CDR3: CASSVPDNEQFF. The CDR3 DNA sequence: TGTGCCAGCAGTGTCCCTGACAATGAGCAGTTCTTC.

This clone was seen only a few times. V usage is TRBV10-2 and J usage is TRBJ2-1; D unresolved. Trimming removed 2 bases from V and 11 bases from J, with 13 bases in between. The CDR3 consists of 13 residues. Per germline, CDR1 WSHSY and CDR2 SAAADI. The CDR3 loop reads CASSEHIVGKQFF. The CDR3 DNA reads TGCGCCAGCAGTGAGCATATAGTAGGCAAGCAGTTCTTC.

The chain is built from TRBV6-5 and TRBJ1-3; tentatively, D is TRBD1 (5 bases). Trimming took off 2 bases at V and 3 bases at J, with 11 bases between the two ends. There are 15 residues in the CDR3. Germline V lookup: CDR1 MNHEY, CDR2 SVGAGI. This chain's CDR3 is CASSYDRDVGNTIYF. The CDR3 nucleotides are TGTGCCAGCAGTTACGACCGGGACGTTGGAAACACCATATATTTT.

The CDR3 coding sequence is TGTGCCAGCAGTTTCTCAGGGCCCCCGACCCTCGGCTACACCTTC. Amino acid sequence: CASSFSGPPTLGYTF. The rearrangement links TRBV27 to TRBJ1-2, with a possible D match to TRBD1 (5 bases). CDR1 MNHEY and CDR2 SMNVEV come from the germline V gene (reference sequence). V was cut by 3 bases and J by 8 bases, with 19 bases left in between. This CDR3 contains 15 residues.

The chain joins TRBV19 to TRBJ1-4; the match to TRBD1 covers 9 bases. Germline assignment: CDR1 LNHDA and CDR2 SQIVND (reference sequence). J was trimmed by 5 bases and V by 6 bases; bases with no gene match: 10. This CDR3 has 16 residues. The chain's CDR3 is CASRNSPGQGNEKLFF. In DNA form, the CDR3 reads TGTGCCAGTAGAAACAGTCCGGGACAGGGAAATGAAAAACTGTTTTTT.

CDR3 protein: CASSLVTGAYEQYF. For the CDR3, the DNA is TGTGCCAGCAGCTTAGTGACGGGGGCCTACGAGCAGTACTTC. The genes are TRBV11-2 and TRBJ2-7, with D perhaps matching TRBD2 (6 bases). Germline loops: CDR1 SGHAT, CDR2 FQNNGV. The V gene lost 1 base and the J gene lost 2 bases, with 9 bases spanning the gap. The CDR3 extends over 14 amino acids. Supplemented by reference TRBV11-2 and TRBJ2-7, the full variable domain reads EAGVAQSPRYKIIEKRQSVAFWCNPISGHATLYWYQQILGQGPKLLIQFQNNGVVDDSQLPKDRFSAERLKGVDSTLKIQPAKLEDSAVYLCASSLVTGAYEQYFGPGTRLTVT.

This clone was detected once. V is TRBV28 and J is TRBJ1-1; no definite D call. CDR1 is MDHEN, CDR2 SYDVKM, per germline. The CDR3 runs 14 residues. V was clipped by 4 bases and J by 1 base, with 10 bases between them. Here the CDR3 DNA reads TGTGCCAGCAGTTATCTAGGAGAGAACACTGAAGCTTTCTTT. Its protein is CASSYLGENTEAFF.

The V gene is TRBV1, the J gene TRBJ2-4; TRBD1 is the table's D call, not checked against the DNA. TRBV1 corresponds to a pseudogene. This CDR3 is built from 17 residues. The CDR3 DNA sequence: TGCACCAGGTGTACCCATCCAGTGTCTCTAGCCAAAAACATTCAGTACTTC. Encoded protein: CTRCTHPVSLAKNIQYF.